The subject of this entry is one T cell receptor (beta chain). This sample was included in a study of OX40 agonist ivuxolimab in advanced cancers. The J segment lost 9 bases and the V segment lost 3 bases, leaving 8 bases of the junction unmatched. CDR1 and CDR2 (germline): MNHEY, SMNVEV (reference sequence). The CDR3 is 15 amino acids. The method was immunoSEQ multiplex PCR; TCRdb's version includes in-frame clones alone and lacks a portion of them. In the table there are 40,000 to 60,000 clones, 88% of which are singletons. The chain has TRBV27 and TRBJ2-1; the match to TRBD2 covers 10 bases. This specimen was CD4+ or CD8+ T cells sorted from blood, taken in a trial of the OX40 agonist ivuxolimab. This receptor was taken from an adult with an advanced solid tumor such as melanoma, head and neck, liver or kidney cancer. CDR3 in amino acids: CASSFSLAGEAEQFF. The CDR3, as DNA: TGTGCCAGCAGTTTCTCGCTAGCGGGAGAGGCTGAGCAGTTCTTC.